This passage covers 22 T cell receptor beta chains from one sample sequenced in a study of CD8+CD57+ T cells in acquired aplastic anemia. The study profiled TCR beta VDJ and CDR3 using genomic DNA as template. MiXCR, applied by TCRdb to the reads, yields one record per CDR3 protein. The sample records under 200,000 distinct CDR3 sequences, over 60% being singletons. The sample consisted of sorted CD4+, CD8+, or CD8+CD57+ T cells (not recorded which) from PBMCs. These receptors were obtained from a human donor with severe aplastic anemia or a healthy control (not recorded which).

CDR3 coding DNA: TGCAGTGCTAGGGAGACAGGGTTCTACGAGCAGTACTTC. Protein product: CSARETGFYEQYF. The rearrangement joins TRBV20-1 to TRBJ2-7; 7 bases match TRBD1. Germline V lookup: CDR1 DFQATT, CDR2 SNEGSKA (reference sequence). J lost 3 bases, V lost 3 bases, and 5 bases had no gene match. The CDR3 sequence is 13 residues long.

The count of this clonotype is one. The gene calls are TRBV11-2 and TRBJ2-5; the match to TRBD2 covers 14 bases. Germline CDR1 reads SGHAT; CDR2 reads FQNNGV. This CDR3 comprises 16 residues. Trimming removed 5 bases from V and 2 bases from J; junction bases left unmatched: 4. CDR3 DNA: TGTGCCAGCAGCATTGGGACTAGCGGGGGACAAGAGACCCAGTACTTC. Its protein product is CASSIGTSGGQETQYF.

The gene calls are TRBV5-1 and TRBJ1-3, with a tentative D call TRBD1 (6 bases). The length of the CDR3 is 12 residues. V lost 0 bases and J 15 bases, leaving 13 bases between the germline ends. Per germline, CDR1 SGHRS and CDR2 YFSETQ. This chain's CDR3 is CASSLVGGPGYF. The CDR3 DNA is TGCGCCAGCAGCTTGGTAGGGGGACCAGGATATTTT.

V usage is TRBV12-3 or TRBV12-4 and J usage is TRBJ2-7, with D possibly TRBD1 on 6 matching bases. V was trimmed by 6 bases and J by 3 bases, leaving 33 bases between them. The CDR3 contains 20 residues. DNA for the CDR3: TGTGCCAGCAGCGTCCCGAGAGAGGAGAGTATCAGGGGCGCTTACTACGAGCAGTACTTC. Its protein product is CASSVPREESIRGAYYEQYF.

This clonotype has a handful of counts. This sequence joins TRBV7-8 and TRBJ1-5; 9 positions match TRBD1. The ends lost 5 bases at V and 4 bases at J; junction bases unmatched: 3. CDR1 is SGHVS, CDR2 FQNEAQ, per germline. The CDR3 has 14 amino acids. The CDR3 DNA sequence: TGTGCCAGCAGCGCAGGACAGGGGAATCAGCCCCAGCATTTT. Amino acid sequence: CASSAGQGNQPQHF. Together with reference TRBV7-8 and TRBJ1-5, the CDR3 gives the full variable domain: GAGVSQSPRYKVAKRGQDVALRCDPISGHVSLFWYQQALGQGPEFLTYFQNEAQLDKSGLPSDRFFAERPEGSVSTLKIQRTQQEDSAVYLCASSAGQGNQPQHFGDGTRLSIL.

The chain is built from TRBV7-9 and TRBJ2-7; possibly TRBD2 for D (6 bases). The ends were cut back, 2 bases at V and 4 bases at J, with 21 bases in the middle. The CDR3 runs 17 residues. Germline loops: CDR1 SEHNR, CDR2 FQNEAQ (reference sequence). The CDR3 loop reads CASSLLVIGGPGYEQYF. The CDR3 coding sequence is TGTGCCAGCAGCTTACTTGTTATCGGAGGGCCCGGGTACGAGCAGTACTTC.

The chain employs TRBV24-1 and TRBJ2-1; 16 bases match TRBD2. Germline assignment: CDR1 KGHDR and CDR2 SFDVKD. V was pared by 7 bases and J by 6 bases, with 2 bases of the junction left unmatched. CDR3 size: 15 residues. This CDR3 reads CATRGLAGGFNEQFF. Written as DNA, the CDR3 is TGTGCCACCAGGGGACTAGCGGGAGGGTTCAATGAGCAGTTCTTC.

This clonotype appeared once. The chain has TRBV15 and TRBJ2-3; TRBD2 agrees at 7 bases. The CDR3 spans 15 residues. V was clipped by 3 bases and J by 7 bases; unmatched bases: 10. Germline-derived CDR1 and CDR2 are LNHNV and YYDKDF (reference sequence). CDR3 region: CATSSPPGGLNTQYF. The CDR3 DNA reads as TGTGCCACCAGCAGCCCGCCGGGGGGACTGAATACGCAGTATTTT.

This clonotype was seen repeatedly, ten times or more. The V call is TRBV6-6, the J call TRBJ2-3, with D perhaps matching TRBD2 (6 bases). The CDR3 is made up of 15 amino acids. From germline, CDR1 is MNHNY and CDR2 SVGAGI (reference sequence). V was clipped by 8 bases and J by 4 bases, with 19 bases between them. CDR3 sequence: CASRIRAGGPDTQYF. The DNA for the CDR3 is TGTGCCAGCCGCATACGCGCAGGAGGGCCAGATACGCAGTATTTT.

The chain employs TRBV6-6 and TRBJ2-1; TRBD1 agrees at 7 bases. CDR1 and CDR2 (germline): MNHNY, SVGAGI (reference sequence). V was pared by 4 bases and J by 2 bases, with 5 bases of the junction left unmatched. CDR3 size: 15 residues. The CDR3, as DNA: TGTGCCAGCAGTTTCCGACAGGGTGCCTACAATGAGCAGTTCTTC. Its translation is CASSFRQGAYNEQFF.

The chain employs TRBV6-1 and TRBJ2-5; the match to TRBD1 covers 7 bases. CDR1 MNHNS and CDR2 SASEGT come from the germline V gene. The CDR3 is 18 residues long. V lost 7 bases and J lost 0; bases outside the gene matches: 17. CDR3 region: CASMDWGQDRAYQETQYF. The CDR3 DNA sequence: TGTGCCAGCATGGATTGGGGGCAAGACAGGGCGTACCAAGAGACCCAGTACTTC.

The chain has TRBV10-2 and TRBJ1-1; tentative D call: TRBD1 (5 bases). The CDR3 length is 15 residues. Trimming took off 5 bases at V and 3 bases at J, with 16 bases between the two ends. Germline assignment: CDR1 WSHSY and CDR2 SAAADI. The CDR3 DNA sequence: TGCGCCAGCAGTCCCGACGGTGAGGGGTACACTGAAGCTTTCTTT. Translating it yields CASSPDGEGYTEAFF.

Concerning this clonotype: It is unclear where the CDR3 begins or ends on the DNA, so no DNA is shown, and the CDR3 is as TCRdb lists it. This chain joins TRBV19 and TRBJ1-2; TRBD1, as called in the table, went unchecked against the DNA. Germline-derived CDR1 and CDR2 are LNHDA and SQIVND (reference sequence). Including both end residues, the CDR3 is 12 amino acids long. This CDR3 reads CASATGPYGCTF.

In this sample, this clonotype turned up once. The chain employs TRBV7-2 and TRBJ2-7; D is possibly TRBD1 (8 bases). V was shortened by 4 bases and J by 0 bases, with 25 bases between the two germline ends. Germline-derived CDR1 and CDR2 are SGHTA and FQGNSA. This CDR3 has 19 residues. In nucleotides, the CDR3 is TGTGCCAGCAGCTCTCGGACAGGGAGGGATCTGCCCCTCTCCTACGAGCAGTACTTC. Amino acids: CASSSRTGRDLPLSYEQYF.

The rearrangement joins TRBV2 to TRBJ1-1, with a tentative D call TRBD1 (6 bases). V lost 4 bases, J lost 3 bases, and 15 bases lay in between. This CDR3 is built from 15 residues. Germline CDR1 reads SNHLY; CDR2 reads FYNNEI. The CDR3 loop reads CASSANSGVYTEAFF. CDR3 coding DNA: TGTGCCAGCAGTGCGAACTCAGGGGTCTACACTGAAGCTTTCTTT. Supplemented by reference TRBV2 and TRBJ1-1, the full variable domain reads EPEVTQTPSHQVTQMGQEVILRCVPISNHLYFYWYRQILGQKVEFLVSFYNNEISEKSEIFDDQFSVERPDGSNFTLKIRSTKLEDSAMYFCASSANSGVYTEAFFGQGTRLTVV.

The CDR3 DNA follows: TGTGCCAGCAGCTTCGGGACAGGGTCCGAAGCTTTCTTT. Translated, it gives CASSFGTGSEAFF. This sequence joins TRBV11-2 and TRBJ1-1; TRBD1 matches 9 bases. The CDR3 spans 13 residues. Germline CDR1 and CDR2: SGHAT and FQNNGV. The V segment lost 3 bases and the J segment 8 bases; nucleotides outside the gene matches: 4.

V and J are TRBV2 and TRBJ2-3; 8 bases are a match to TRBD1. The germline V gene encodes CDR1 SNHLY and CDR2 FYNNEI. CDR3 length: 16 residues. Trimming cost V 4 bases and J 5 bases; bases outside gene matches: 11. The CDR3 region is CASSGGTGVLGDTQYF. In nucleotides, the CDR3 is TGTGCCAGCAGTGGTGGGACAGGTGTGCTGGGAGATACGCAGTATTTT.

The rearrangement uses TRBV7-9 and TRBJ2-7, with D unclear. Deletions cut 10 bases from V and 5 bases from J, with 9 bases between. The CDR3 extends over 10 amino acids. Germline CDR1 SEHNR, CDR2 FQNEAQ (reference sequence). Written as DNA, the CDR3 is TGTGCCATAGAGGTCCACGAGCAGTACTTC. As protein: CAIEVHEQYF. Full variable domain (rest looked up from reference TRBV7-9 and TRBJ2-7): DTGVSQNPRHKITKRGQNVTFRCDPISEHNRLYWYRQTLGQGPEFLTYFQNEAQLEKSRLLSDRFSAERPKGSFSTLEIQRTEQGDSAMYLCAIEVHEQYFGPGTRLTVT.

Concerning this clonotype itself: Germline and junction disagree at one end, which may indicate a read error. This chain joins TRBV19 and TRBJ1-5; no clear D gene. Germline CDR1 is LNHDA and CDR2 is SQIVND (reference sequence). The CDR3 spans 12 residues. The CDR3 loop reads CASNQFNQPQHF. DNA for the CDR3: TGTGCCAGTAACCAGTTCAATCAGCCCCAGCATTTC. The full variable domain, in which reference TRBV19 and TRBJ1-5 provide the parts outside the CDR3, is DGGITQSPKYLFRKEGQNVTLSCEQNLNHDAMYWYRQDPGQGLRLIYYSQIVNDFQKGDIAEGYSVSREKKESFPLTVTSAQKNPTAFYLCASNQFNQPQHFGDGTRLSIL.

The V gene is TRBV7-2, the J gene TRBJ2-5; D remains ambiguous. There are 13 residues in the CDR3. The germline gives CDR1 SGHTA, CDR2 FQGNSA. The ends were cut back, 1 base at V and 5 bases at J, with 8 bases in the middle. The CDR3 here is CASSLGGVETQYF. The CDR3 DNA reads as TGTGCCAGCAGCTTAGGTGGTGTGGAGACCCAGTACTTC.

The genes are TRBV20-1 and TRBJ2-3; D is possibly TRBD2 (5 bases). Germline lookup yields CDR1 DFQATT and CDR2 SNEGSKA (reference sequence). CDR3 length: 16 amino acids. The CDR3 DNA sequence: TGCAGACCGAGCCAACCTGGAGCGGAGGGCACAGATACGCAGTATTTT. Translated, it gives CRPSQPGAEGTDTQYF.

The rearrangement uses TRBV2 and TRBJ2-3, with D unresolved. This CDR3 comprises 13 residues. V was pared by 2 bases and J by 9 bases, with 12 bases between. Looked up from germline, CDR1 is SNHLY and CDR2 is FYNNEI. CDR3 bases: TGTGCCAGCAGTGAATGGGGTAGCCTCACGCAGTATTTT. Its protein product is CASSEWGSLTQYF.